Following are 27 T cell receptor beta chains from one sample sequenced in a study of blood T cell repertoires in COVID-19. Repertoires were generated with immunoSEQ multiplex PCR, while TCRdb's copy carries only in-frame clones and drops some. The sample has about 250,000 clones, approximately 88% seen once. Sequencing was done on a sample of peripheral blood. These receptors were obtained from a woman aged 25 to 45 with COVID-19, enrolled during active disease.

The chain combines TRBV18 with TRBJ2-1; 15 nucleotides align to TRBD2. CDR1 and CDR2 (germline): KGHSH, LQKENI. The CDR3 length is 21 residues. Trimming cost V 0 bases and J 0 bases; bases outside gene matches: 9. CDR3 in DNA: TGTGCCAGCTCACCACCCCCCCGGACTAGCGGGAGGGGGGACTCCTACAATGAGCAGTTCTTC. This codes for CASSPPPRTSGRGDSYNEQFF.

V gene TRBV4-3 combines with J gene TRBJ1-6, with D possibly being TRBD1 (5 bases). Germline CDR1 and CDR2: LGHNA and YSLEER. The CDR3 runs 16 residues. Trimming cost V 2 bases and J 7 bases, with 15 bases left between them. The CDR3 sequence is CASSQPGAGGNSPLHF. The CDR3 bases are TGCGCCAGCAGCCAACCCGGGGCGGGGGGGAATTCACCCCTCCACTTT.

The rearrangement joins TRBV15 to TRBJ1-4, with D maybe TRBD1 (5 bases). This CDR3 region has 14 residues. Germline-derived CDR1 and CDR2 are LNHNV and YYDKDF (reference sequence). The ends were cut back, 9 bases at V and 5 bases at J, with 16 bases in the middle. CDR3 nucleotide sequence: TGTGCCACAGGGGAGGGTTTGGAGAATGAAAAACTGTTTTTT. Protein sequence: CATGEGLENEKLFF.

This clone was counted a single time. The J gene is TRBJ1-5, the V gene TRBV9; perhaps TRBD1 as D (6 bases). V lost 0 bases to trimming and J lost 3 bases, with 13 bases between them. Germline V gives CDR1 SGDLS, CDR2 YYNGEE. This CDR3 spans 16 amino acids. This CDR3 reads CASSVESGAVNQPQHF. DNA of the CDR3: TGTGCCAGCAGCGTAGAATCAGGGGCGGTCAATCAGCCCCAGCATTTT.

This chain links TRBV12-5 with TRBJ2-5; unclear D gene. V was pared by 3 bases and J by 5 bases, with 16 bases between. This CDR3 comprises 15 residues. Germline V CDR1 and CDR2: LGHNT, FRNRAP. CDR3 protein: CASGLVRVNEETQYF. For the CDR3, the DNA is TGTGCTAGTGGTTTAGTTCGGGTAAACGAGGAGACCCAGTACTTC. Full variable domain (missing parts from reference TRBV12-5 and TRBJ2-5): DARVTQTPRHKVTEMGQEVTMRCQPILGHNTVFWYRQTMMQGLELLAYFRNRAPLDDSGMPKDRFSAEMPDATLATLKIQPSEPRDSAVYFCASGLVRVNEETQYFGPGTRLLVL.

The chain joins TRBV12-3 or TRBV12-4 to TRBJ1-1; unclear D gene. The V end lost 1 base, the J end lost 5 bases, and 8 bases lay between the germline ends. The CDR3 loop spans 13 amino acids. The CDR3 nucleotides read TGTGCCAGCAGTTTAGTGACGCGGACTGAAGCTTTCTTT. It encodes CASSLVTRTEAFF.

The chain recombines TRBV11-2 with TRBJ2-3; a possible D gene is TRBD1 (5 bases). Germline V gives CDR1 SGHAT, CDR2 FQNNGV. This CDR3 comprises 17 residues. Trimming took 2 bases from V and 0 from J, leaving 15 bases between them. CDR3 region: CASSLMKGATSTDTQYF. The CDR3 DNA reads TGTGCCAGCAGCTTAATGAAAGGGGCCACTAGCACAGATACGCAGTATTTT. Based on the CDR3 plus reference TRBV11-2 and TRBJ2-3, the full variable domain is EAGVAQSPRYKIIEKRQSVAFWCNPISGHATLYWYQQILGQGPKLLIQFQNNGVVDDSQLPKDRFSAERLKGVDSTLKIQPAKLEDSAVYLCASSLMKGATSTDTQYFGPGTRLTVL.

The chain combines TRBV6-5 with TRBJ2-1, with 10 bases identical to TRBD2. The V gene's germline CDR1 is MNHEY and CDR2 SVGAGI. CDR3 length: 15 residues. J gave up 2 bases and V 3 bases, and 1 base lay outside the gene matches. The CDR3 protein is CASSYGLAAYNEQFF. The CDR3 nucleotides read TGTGCCAGCAGTTATGGACTAGCGGCCTACAATGAGCAGTTCTTC.

The V gene is TRBV5-5, the J gene TRBJ1-2, with D hard to call. The CDR3 covers 12 residues. Germline CDR1 is SGHKS and CDR2 is YYEKEE (reference sequence). V was trimmed by 2 bases and J by 2 bases, leaving 4 bases between them. The CDR3 is CASSFGNYGYTF. The CDR3 nucleotides are TGTGCCAGCAGCTTCGGGAACTATGGCTACACCTTC.

The rearrangement joins TRBV6-6 to TRBJ2-5; 9 bases map to TRBD2. The junction had 3 bases not matched to a gene; V was cut back by 2 bases and J by 5 bases. CDR1 and CDR2 from the germline V gene are MNHNY and SVGAGI (reference sequence). This CDR3 is 14 amino acids long. CDR3 amino acids: CASSYGRGGETQYF. CDR3 DNA: TGTGCCAGCAGTTACGGGCGGGGGGGGGAGACCCAGTACTTC.

The chain couples TRBV21-1 to TRBJ1-5; the D segment call TRBD1 is taken from the table without a DNA check. TRBV21-1 is termed a pseudogene. The CDR3 has 15 residues. DNA for the CDR3: TGTGCCAGCAGAGAGCAGGCACCAAGCAATCAGCCCCAGCATTTT. Translated: CASREQAPSNQPQHF.

CDR3 region: CASSLGGTAYNSPLHF. DNA for the CDR3: TGTGCCAGCAGCTTGGGTGGGACAGCTTATAATTCACCCCTCCACTTT. The chain is built from TRBV5-5 and TRBJ1-6; the match to TRBD1 covers 7 bases. J gave up 4 bases and V 0 bases, and 4 bases lay outside the gene matches. Germline V lookup: CDR1 SGHKS, CDR2 YYEKEE (reference sequence). The length of the CDR3 is 16 residues.

The V gene is TRBV7-2, the J gene TRBJ2-3; D gene ambiguous. The V end lost 0 bases, the J end lost 2 bases, and 9 bases lay between the germline ends. This CDR3 contains 15 residues. CDR1 is SGHTA and CDR2 is FQGNSA in the germline V gene. The CDR3 region has the DNA TGTGCCAGCAGCTTAGCCCCGGGTTTCACAGATACGCAGTATTTT. As protein: CASSLAPGFTDTQYF.

CDR3 in DNA: TGTGCCAGCTCCGTTGGGACAGGGCTTCCCTATAATTCACCCCTCCACTTT. It codes for CASSVGTGLPYNSPLHF. The chain links TRBV28 to TRBJ1-6; 9 bases match TRBD1. CDR1 is MDHEN and CDR2 is SYDVKM in the germline V gene. There are 17 residues in the CDR3. The junction had 10 bases not matched to a gene; V was cut back by 8 bases and J by 2 bases.

The chain uses TRBV7-2 and TRBJ2-1; TRBD2 matches 11 bases. V gave up 3 bases and J gave up 6 bases; unmatched junction bases: 4. Germline V gene sequence: CDR1 SGHTA, CDR2 FQGNSA. The CDR3 consists of 15 residues. The CDR3 DNA is TGTGCCAGCAGCTTTCTTAGCGGGAGGGTCAATGAGCAGTTCTTC. This encodes CASSFLSGRVNEQFF. Full variable domain (remainder filled in from reference TRBV7-2 and TRBJ2-1): GAGVSQSPSNKVTEKGKDVELRCDPISGHTALYWYRQSLGQGLEFLIYFQGNSAPDKSGLPSDRFSAERTGGSVSTLTIQRTQQEDSAVYLCASSFLSGRVNEQFFGPGTRLTVL.

This rearrangement joins TRBV10-2 to TRBJ2-1; 13 bases match TRBD2. The CDR3 spans 15 residues. Looked up from germline, CDR1 is WSHSY and CDR2 is SAAADI. With V trimmed by 4 bases and J by 6 bases, 3 bases remained unmatched. The CDR3 bases are TGCGCCAGCAGTGTCAGACTAGCGGGAGGCAATGAGCAGTTCTTC. This gives the protein CASSVRLAGGNEQFF.

The J gene is TRBJ2-7, the V gene TRBV24-1; 7 nucleotides align to TRBD1. This CDR3 is 13 amino acids long. Germline CDR1 KGHDR, CDR2 SFDVKD. The trim removed 9 bases at V and 4 bases at J, leaving 8 bases unmatched. CDR3 protein: CATAEQGSYEQYV. Written as DNA, the CDR3 is TGTGCCACCGCCGAACAGGGGTCGTACGAGCAGTACGTC.

The J gene is TRBJ1-1, the V gene TRBV10-2; 8 bases align to TRBD1. V lost 3 bases, J lost 2 bases, and 5 bases stayed unmatched. Germline values: CDR1 WSHSY, CDR2 SAAADI. The CDR3 spans 15 residues. The CDR3 is CASSDPTGGNTEAFF. CDR3 nucleotide sequence: TGCGCCAGCAGTGACCCTACAGGGGGTAACACTGAAGCTTTCTTT.

The chain joins TRBV28 to TRBJ2-1, with a weak D call TRBD1 (5 bases). Between the trimmed V and J ends, which lost 5 bases and 11 bases, there was a span of 13 bases. There are 12 residues in the CDR3. The germline V gene has CDR1 MDHEN and CDR2 SYDVKM. In DNA, the CDR3 is TGTGCCAGCAGTCCATCGACAGTACAGCAGTTCTTC. This gives the protein CASSPSTVQQFF.

Note on this clone: The same CDR3 also results from other DNA sequences found in this sample. The genes are TRBV5-1 and TRBJ2-1; perhaps TRBD1 as D (6 bases). The germline V and J ends were trimmed by 2 bases and 10 bases, with 10 bases remaining between them. Germline V gene data show CDR1 as SGHRS and CDR2 as YFSETQ. This CDR3 is 12 amino acids long. CDR3 loop: CASSLQGYEQFF. The CDR3 nucleotides read TGCGCCAGCAGCTTACAGGGCTACGAGCAGTTCTTC.

The chain links TRBV28 to TRBJ1-5; 7 bases are shared with TRBD1. The CDR3 totals 13 residues. Germline V CDR1 and CDR2: MDHEN, SYDVKM. The junction had 3 bases not matched to a gene; V was cut back by 5 bases and J by 5 bases. The CDR3 here is CASSITGDQPQHF. In DNA, the CDR3 is TGTGCCAGCAGTATAACAGGGGATCAGCCCCAGCATTTT.

J is TRBJ2-5 and V is TRBV7-9, with a tentative D call TRBD2 (5 bases). The germline gives CDR1 SEHNR, CDR2 FQNEAQ (reference sequence). This CDR3 spans 14 amino acids. V was shortened by 5 bases and J by 5 bases, with 15 bases between the two germline ends. The CDR3 protein is CASSPERRMETQYF. The CDR3 DNA reads TGTGCCAGCAGCCCCGAGCGGCGCATGGAGACCCAGTACTTC.

This chain uses TRBV30 with TRBJ2-1; 8 bases map to TRBD2. V lost 1 base, J lost 8 bases, and 10 bases stayed unmatched. CDR1 is GTSNPN and CDR2 is SVGIG in the germline V gene (reference sequence). This CDR3 has 15 amino acids. The CDR3 DNA is TGTGCCTGGAGTGGCCGGGGGGGCCGGCTGGATGAGCAGTTCTTC. Amino acid sequence: CAWSGRGGRLDEQFF.

The chain employs TRBV7-9 and TRBJ2-7, with 9 bases aligning to TRBD1. After removal of 5 bases from V and 3 bases from J, the junction contained 5 bases not matched to a gene. The CDR3 is 14 residues long. From germline, CDR1 is SEHNR and CDR2 FQNEAQ (reference sequence). The CDR3 coding sequence is TGTGCCAGCAGCCGACAGGGGGGCGTCTACGAGCAGTACTTC. It translates to CASSRQGGVYEQYF.

On this clone itself: It is unclear where the CDR3 begins or ends on the DNA, so no DNA is shown, and the CDR3 is as TCRdb lists it. J is TRBJ1-2 and V is TRBV7-7; no DNA check was done on the table's D call, TRBD1. The CDR3 totals 18 residues, both ends included. CDR1 is SSHAT, CDR2 FNYEAQ, per germline (reference sequence). CDR3 protein: CASSDEKGTGYGCDGYTF.

The CDR3 reads CASSLGQGVTQYF. Written as DNA, the CDR3 is TGTGCCAGCAGCTTAGGGCAAGGGGTGACCCAGTACTTC. The J gene is TRBJ2-5, the V gene TRBV11-2; tentatively, D is TRBD1 (5 bases). The CDR3 extends over 13 amino acids. Germline lookup yields CDR1 SGHAT and CDR2 FQNNGV. V was clipped by 1 base and J by 7 bases, with 10 bases between them.

There are a few counts of this clone. The chain has TRBV9 and TRBJ2-5; a weak D match, TRBD2 (6 bases). The CDR3 is 15 residues long. CDR1 and CDR2 from the germline V gene are SGDLS and YYNGEE. V lost 0 bases to trimming and J lost 2 bases, with 11 bases between them. CDR3 residues: CASSVGGRGQETQYF. The CDR3 nucleotides are TGTGCCAGCAGCGTAGGAGGCCGGGGGCAAGAGACCCAGTACTTC.